The sequence of this T cell receptor (beta chain) was determined in a study of blood T cells in healthy people across ages. There are 16 residues in the CDR3. Trimming removed 3 bases from V and 3 bases from J, with 16 bases in between. Looked up from germline, CDR1 is SGHAT and CDR2 is FQNNGV. The individuals who served as donors were healthy Caucasians living in Russia, aged roughly 6 to 100. Each sample used at least 6 million PBMCs. Together with a sample-barcoded 5' primer, a J-beta primer mix was included in a second PCR lasting roughly 7 to 11 cycles. Every cDNA was tagged by a template-switch adaptor with 12 random nucleotides. Individual samples furnished no less than 3 million CDR3-containing paired-end reads apiece. One entry per CDR3 protein results from TCRdb running MiXCR on the 5' RACE reads. The profile shows more than 800,000 distinct CDR3 sequences, roughly 26% of them singletons.

This clonotype was detected ten times or more. Sample: blood. The source of this sequence is an elderly woman in good health. The chain is built from TRBV11-2 and TRBJ2-3; D remains unclear. The CDR3, as DNA: TGTGCCAGCAGCTTCGGGCAGGAATTACGGACAGATACGCAGTATTTT. Amino acids: CASSFGQELRTDTQYF.